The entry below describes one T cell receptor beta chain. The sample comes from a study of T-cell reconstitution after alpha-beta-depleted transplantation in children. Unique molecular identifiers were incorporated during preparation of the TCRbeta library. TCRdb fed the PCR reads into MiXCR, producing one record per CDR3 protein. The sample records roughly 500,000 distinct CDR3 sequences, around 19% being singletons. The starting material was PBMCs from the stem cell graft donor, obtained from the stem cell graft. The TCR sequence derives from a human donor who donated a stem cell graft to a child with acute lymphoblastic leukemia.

CDR3 nucleotide sequence: TGCGCCAGCACCGGGGGACATCTTAACACTGAAGCTTTCTTT. Amino acid sequence: CASTGGHLNTEAFF. This rearrangement joins TRBV5-1 to TRBJ1-1; tentatively, D is TRBD1 (6 bases). The CDR3 sequence is 14 residues long. The V and J ends lost 6 bases and 2 bases respectively, with 14 bases between them. Germline CDR1 reads SGHRS; CDR2 reads YFSETQ.